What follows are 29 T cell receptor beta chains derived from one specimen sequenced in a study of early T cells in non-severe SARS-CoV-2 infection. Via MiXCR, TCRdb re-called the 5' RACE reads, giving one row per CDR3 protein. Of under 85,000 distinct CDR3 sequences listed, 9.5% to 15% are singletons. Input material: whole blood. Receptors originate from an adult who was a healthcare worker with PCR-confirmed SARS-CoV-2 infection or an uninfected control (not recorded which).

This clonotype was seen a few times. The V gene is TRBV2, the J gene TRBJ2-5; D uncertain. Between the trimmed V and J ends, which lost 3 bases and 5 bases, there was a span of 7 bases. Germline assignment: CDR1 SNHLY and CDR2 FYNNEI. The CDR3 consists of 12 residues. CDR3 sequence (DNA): TGTGCCAGCAGTGAGTTTCGGGAGACCCAGTACTTC. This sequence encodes CASSEFRETQYF.

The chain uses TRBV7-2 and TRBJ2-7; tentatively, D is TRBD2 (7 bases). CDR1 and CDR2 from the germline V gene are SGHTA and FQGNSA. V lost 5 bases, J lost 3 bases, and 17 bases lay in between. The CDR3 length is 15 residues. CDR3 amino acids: CASSPKGGTYYEQYF. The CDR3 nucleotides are TGTGCCAGCAGCCCAAAGGGAGGGACATACTACGAGCAGTACTTC.

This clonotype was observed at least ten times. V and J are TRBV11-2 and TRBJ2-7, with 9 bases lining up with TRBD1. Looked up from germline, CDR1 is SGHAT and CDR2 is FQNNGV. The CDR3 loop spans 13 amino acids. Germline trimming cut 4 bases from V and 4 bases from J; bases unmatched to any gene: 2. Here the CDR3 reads CASSWGQGYEQYF. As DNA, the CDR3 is TGTGCCAGCAGCTGGGGACAGGGTTACGAGCAGTACTTC.

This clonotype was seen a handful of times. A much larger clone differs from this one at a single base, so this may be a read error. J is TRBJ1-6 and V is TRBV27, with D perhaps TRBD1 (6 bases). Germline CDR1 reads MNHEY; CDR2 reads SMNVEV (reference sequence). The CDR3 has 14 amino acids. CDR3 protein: CASKIADRNSSLHF. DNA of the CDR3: TGTGCCAGCAAAATTGCCGACAGGAATTCATCCCTCCACTTT.

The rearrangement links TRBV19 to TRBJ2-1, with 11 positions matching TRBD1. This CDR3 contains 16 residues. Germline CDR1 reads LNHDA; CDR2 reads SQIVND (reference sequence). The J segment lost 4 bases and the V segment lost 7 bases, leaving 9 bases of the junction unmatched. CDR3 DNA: TGTGCCAGTACCTCAGGACAGGGGGCAAATTACAATGAGCAGTTCTTC. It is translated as CASTSGQGANYNEQFF. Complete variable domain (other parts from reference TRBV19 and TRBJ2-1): DGGITQSPKYLFRKEGQNVTLSCEQNLNHDAMYWYRQDPGQGLRLIYYSQIVNDFQKGDIAEGYSVSREKKESFPLTVTSAQKNPTAFYLCASTSGQGANYNEQFFGPGTRLTVL.

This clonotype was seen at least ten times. This chain's CDR3 is CASIVPGEETQYF. DNA of the CDR3: TGTGCCAGCATCGTCCCAGGGGAAGAGACCCAGTACTTC. The chain links TRBV5-5 to TRBJ2-5, with D maybe TRBD1 (6 bases). Per the germline V gene, CDR1 is SGHKS and CDR2 is YYEKEE (reference sequence). The CDR3 sequence is 13 residues long. The V and J ends lost 6 bases and 3 bases respectively, with 12 bases between them.

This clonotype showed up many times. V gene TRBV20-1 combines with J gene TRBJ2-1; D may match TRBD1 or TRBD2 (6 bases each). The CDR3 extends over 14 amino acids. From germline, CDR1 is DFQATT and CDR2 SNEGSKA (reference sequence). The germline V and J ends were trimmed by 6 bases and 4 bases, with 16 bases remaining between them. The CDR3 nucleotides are TGCAGTGCCAAAGGGGGGCGGAATTACAATGAGCAGTTCTTC. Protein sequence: CSAKGGRNYNEQFF.

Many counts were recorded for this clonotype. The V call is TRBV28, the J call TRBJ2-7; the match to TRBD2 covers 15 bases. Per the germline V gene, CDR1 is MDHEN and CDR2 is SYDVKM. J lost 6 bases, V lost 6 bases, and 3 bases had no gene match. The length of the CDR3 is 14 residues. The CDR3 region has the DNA TGTGCCAGCAGCCGGACTAGCGGGGGGGCCGAGCAGTACTTC. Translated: CASSRTSGGAEQYF.

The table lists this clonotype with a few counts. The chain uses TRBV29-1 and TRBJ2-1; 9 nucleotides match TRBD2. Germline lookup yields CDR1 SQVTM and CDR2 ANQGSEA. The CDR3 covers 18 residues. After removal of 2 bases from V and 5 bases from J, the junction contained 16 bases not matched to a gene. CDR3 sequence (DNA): TGCAGCGTTGAATTTCGCGGGAGGGACGTTTTTAGCCACAATGAGCAGTTCTTC. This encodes CSVEFRGRDVFSHNEQFF.

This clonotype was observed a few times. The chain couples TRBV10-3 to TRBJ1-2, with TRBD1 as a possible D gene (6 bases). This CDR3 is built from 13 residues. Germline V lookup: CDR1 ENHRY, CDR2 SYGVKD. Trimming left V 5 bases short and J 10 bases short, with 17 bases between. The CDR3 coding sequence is TGTGCCATCAGTCCTAGGACAGACTTAGTCTACACCTTC. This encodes CAISPRTDLVYTF.

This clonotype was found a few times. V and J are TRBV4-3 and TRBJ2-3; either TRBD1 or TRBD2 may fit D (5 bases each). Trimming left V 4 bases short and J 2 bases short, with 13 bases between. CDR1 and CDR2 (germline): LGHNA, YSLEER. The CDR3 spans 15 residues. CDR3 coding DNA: TGCGCCAGCAGCCTTATTAGGGGAGTCACAGATACGCAGTATTTT. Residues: CASSLIRGVTDTQYF.

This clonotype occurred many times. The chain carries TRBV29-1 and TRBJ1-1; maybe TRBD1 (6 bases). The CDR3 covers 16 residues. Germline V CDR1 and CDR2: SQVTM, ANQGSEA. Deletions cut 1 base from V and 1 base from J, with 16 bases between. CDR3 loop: CSVEGVDSYPNTEAFF. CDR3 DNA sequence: TGCAGCGTTGAAGGAGTGGACAGCTATCCGAACACTGAAGCTTTCTTT.

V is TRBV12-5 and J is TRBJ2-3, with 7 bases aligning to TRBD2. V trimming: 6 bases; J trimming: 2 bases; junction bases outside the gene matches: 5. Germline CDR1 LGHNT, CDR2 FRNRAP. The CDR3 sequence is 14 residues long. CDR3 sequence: CASGLLAPTDTQYF. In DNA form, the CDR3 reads TGTGCTAGTGGATTACTAGCGCCCACAGATACGCAGTATTTT.

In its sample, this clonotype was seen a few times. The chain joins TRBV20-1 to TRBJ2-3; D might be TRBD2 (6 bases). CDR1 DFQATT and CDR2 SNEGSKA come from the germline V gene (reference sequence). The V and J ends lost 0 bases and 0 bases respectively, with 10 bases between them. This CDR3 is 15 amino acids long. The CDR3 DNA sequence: TGCAGTGCTAGAGATGAGCGGGCTAGCACAGATACGCAGTATTTT. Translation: CSARDERASTDTQYF.

The CDR3 bases are TGTGCCAGCAGCCCAGTGACAGGGGGGAACACCGGGGAGCTGTTTTTT. Translation: CASSPVTGGNTGELFF. This chain uses TRBV9 with TRBJ2-2; TRBD1 matches at 9 bases. The CDR3 is made up of 16 amino acids. CDR1 and CDR2 from the germline V gene are SGDLS and YYNGEE. Losses at the gene ends were 4 bases for V and 1 base for J; bases not matched to a gene: 5.

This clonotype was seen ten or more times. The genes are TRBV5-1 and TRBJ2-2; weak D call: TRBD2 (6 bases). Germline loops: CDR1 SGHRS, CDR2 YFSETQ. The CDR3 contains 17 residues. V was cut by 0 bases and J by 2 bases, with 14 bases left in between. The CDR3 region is CASSLAPGLSNTGELFF. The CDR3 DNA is TGCGCCAGCAGCTTGGCCCCGGGACTCTCCAACACCGGGGAGCTGTTTTTT.

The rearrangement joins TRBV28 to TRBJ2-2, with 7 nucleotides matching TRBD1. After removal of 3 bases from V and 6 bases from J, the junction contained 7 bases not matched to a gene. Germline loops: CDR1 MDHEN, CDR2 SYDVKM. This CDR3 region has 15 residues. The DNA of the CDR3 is TGTGCCAGCAGTTTTATGGCAGGGGGTCCCGGGGAGCTGTTTTTT. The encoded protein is CASSFMAGGPGELFF.

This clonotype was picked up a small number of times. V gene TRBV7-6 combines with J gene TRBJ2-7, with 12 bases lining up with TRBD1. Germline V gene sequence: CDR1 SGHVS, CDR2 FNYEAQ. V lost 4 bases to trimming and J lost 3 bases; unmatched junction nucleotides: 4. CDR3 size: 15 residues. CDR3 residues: CASSSGTGGVYEQYF. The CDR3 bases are TGTGCCAGCAGCTCTGGGACAGGGGGCGTCTACGAGCAGTACTTC.

CDR3: CASSLATGRGNYGYTF. CDR3 sequence (DNA): TGTGCCAGCAGTTTAGCGACGGGACGTGGAAACTATGGCTACACCTTC. This chain links TRBV28 with TRBJ1-2, with a weak D call TRBD1 (5 bases). V was clipped by 2 bases and J by 2 bases, with 15 bases between them. Looked up from germline, CDR1 is MDHEN and CDR2 is SYDVKM. This CDR3 spans 16 amino acids.

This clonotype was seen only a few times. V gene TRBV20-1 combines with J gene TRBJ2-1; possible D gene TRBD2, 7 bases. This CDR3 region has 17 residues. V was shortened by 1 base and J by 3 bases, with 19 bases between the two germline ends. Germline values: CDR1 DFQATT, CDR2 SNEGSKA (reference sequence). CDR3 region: CSARGRGADPLYNEQFF. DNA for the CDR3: TGCAGTGCTAGAGGCCGGGGGGCGGACCCACTCTACAATGAGCAGTTCTTC.

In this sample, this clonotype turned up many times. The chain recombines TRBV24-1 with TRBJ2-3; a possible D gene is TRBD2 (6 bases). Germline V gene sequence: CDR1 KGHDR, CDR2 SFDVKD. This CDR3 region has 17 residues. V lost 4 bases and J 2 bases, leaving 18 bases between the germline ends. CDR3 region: CATSEATRGSYTDTQYF. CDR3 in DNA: TGTGCCACCAGTGAGGCCACACGGGGGTCCTACACAGATACGCAGTATTTT.

The CDR3 spells CASSQDARLAGDPNYNEQFF. CDR3 coding DNA: TGCGCCAGCAGCCAAGATGCGCGACTAGCGGGAGACCCTAACTATAATGAGCAGTTCTTC. The chain combines TRBV4-1 with TRBJ2-1, with TRBD2 matching over 12 bases. V trimming: 0 bases; J trimming: 7 bases; junction bases outside the gene matches: 16. This CDR3 is 20 amino acids long. Germline CDR1 reads MGHRA; CDR2 reads YSYEKL.

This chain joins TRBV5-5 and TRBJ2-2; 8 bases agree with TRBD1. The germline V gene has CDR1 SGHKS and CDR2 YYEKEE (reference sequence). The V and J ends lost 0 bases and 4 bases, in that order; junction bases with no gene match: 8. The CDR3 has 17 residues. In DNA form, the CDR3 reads TGTGCCAGCAGCTTGGACAGGGGGAGCCCTAGCACCGGGGAGCTGTTTTTT. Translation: CASSLDRGSPSTGELFF.

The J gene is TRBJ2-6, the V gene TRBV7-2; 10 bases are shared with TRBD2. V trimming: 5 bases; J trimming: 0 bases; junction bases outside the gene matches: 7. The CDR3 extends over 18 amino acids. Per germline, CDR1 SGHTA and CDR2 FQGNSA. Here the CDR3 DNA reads TGTGCCAGCAGCCTGTTAGCGGGGGGCTACTCTGGGGCCAACGTCCTGACTTTC. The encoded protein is CASSLLAGGYSGANVLTF.

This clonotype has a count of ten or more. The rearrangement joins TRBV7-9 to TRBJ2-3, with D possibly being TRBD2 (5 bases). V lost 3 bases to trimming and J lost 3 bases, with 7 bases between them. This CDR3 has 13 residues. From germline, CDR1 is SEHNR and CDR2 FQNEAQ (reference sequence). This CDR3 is CASSLGSTDTQYF. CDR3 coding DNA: TGTGCCAGCAGCTTGGGGAGTACAGATACGCAGTATTTT.

The CDR3: CASGLTPLSGSSYNEQFF. CDR3 in DNA: TGTGCTAGTGGTTTAACCCCTCTAAGCGGGAGCTCCTACAATGAGCAGTTCTTC. This chain joins TRBV12-5 and TRBJ2-1, with 8 bases that match TRBD2. The CDR3 runs to 18 residues. V lost 3 bases to trimming and J lost 0 bases; unmatched junction nucleotides: 10. Germline lookup yields CDR1 LGHNT and CDR2 FRNRAP.

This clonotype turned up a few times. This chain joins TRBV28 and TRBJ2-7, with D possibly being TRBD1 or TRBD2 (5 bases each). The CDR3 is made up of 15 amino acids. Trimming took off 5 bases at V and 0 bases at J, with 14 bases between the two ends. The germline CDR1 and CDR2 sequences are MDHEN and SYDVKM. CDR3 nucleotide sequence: TGTGCCAGCAGTACTCCGGGACGGAGCTCCTACGAGCAGTACTTC. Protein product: CASSTPGRSSYEQYF.

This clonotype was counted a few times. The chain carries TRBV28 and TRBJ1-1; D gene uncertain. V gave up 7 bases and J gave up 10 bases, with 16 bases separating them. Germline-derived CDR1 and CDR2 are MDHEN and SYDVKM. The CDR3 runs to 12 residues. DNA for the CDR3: TGTGCCAGCACCCCCGGTACGTTAGGAGCTTTCTTT. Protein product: CASTPGTLGAFF. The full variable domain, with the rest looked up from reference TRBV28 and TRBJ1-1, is DVKVTQSSRYLVKRTGEKVFLECVQDMDHENMFWYRQDPGLGLRLIYFSYDVKMKEKGDIPEGYSVSREKKERFSLILESASTNQTSMYLCASTPGTLGAFFGQGTRLTVV.

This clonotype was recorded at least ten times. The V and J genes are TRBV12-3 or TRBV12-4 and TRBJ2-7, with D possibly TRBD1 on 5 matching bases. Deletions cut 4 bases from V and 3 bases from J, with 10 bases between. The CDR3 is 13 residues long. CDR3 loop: CASSSTEVYEQYF. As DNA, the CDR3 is TGTGCCAGCAGTTCGACAGAAGTCTACGAGCAGTACTTC.